The rows below give T cell receptor beta chains drawn from one sample of a study of blood T cell repertoires in COVID-19. Generated by immunoSEQ multiplex PCR, the TCRdb table keeps only in-frame clones and is missing some. The sample shows about 74,000 clones, 70% to 80% of them seen only once. Sequenced sample: peripheral blood. The receptors come from a man between 65 and 80 years old with active or convalescent COVID-19. Both conserved end residues are part of each CDR3. The order of the fields is clone size, V gene, CDR3 protein. A clone size is listed for some rows: how often the clone was seen (once, few, many), or a class if it is expanded.

- | TRBV25-1 | CASSDESSGNTIYF
once | TRBV5-1 | CASSWDRGEGKQYF
- | TRBV6-5 | CASLPSLNTEAFF
few | TRBV7-2 | CASSLERGGYEQYF
- | TRBV2 | CASRDRGPLNSPLHF
- | TRBV7-6 | CASSLDNYEQYF
- | TRBV10-1 | CASSESYATNEKLFF
- | TRBV19 | CASATRGGSYEQYF
- | TRBV2 | CASRRDSNYGYTF
once | TRBV2 | CASSGRLVGGNEQFF
- | TRBV11-2 | CASSSPPGVNEQFF
- | TRBV30 | CAWSTGQPQHF
once | TRBV6-1 | CASSEYGMAEAFF
few | TRBV5-4 | CASSFFMTGATEAFF
few | TRBV5-4 | CASSLDGDSSYEQYF
- | TRBV3-1/TRBV3-2 | CASSPNQVGDNEQFF
- | TRBV30 | CAWGLAGAYNEQFF
- | TRBV2 | CASSEGLRNQPQHF
- | TRBV7-2 | CASSPHPGHNTGELFF
- | TRBV11-2 | CASSSNELSSETQYF
few | TRBV7-2 | CASSSGGGIGLRGNYEQYF
- | TRBV11-2 | CASSLGDYRQYF
- | TRBV30 | CAWSGVGREAFF
- | TRBV3-1/TRBV3-2 | CASSEGLTYNEQFF
- | TRBV5-1 | CASSSGLAGPRDTQYF
- | TRBV28 | CASSFLDRNEQYF
- | TRBV6-4 | CASSDRPFEPQHF
- | TRBV29-1 | CSDTHSGVEGEAFF
once | TRBV7-7 | CASSLTGLGTGELFF
- | TRBV3-1/TRBV3-2 | CASSPLAVRYIDTQYF
- | TRBV19 | CASSLGQRRGELFF
- | TRBV29-1 | CSVRQGYQPQHF
- | TRBV10-3 | CAISLREGGGYTF
- | TRBV2 | CASRGETGGLSPLHF
- | TRBV28 | CASSGRGAPREGTQYF
- | TRBV6-5 | CASSRTAGNTIYF
- | TRBV12-3/TRBV12-4 | CASSLETAAGAFF
- | TRBV6-1 | CASSENHPTGGRGYTF
- | TRBV11-3 | CASRTSSDTQYF
- | TRBV30 | CAWGGAEETQYF
- | TRBV5-6 | CASSFGQRNEKLFF
- | TRBV12-3/TRBV12-4 | CATNSGGGYEQFF
- | TRBV19 | CASSTRQTNQPQHF
many | TRBV3-1/TRBV3-2 | CASSQAGRVGTEAFF
- | TRBV18 | CASSPQQGLTGELFF
- | TRBV7-9 | CASVAGGDTQYF
- | TRBV24-1 | CASGGSTDTQYF
few | TRBV5-5 | CASSQRQGAPGNTIYF
few | TRBV7-9 | CASSFGRAGDEQYF
- | TRBV3-1/TRBV3-2 | CASSLDPYTDTQYF
- | TRBV9 | CASSVASGASQETQYF
few | TRBV5-6 | CASSLLGTSGFEDTQYF
- | TRBV30 | CAWNRGAVDTEAFF